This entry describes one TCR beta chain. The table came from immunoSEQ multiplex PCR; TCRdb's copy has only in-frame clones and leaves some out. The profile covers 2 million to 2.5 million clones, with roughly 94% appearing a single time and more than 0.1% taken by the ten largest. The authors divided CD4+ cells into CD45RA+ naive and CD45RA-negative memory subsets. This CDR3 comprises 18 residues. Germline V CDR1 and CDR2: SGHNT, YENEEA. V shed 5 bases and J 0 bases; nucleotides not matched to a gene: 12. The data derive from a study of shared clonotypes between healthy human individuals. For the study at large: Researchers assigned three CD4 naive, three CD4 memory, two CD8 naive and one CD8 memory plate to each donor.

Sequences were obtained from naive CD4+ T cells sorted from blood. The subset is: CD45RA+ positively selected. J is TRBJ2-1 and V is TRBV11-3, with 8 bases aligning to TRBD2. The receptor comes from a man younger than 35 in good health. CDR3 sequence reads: CASSLSGGATSSYNEQFF. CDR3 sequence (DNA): TGTGCCAGCAGCCTCAGCGGGGGAGCTACTAGCTCCTACAATGAGCAGTTCTTC.